This T cell receptor beta chain was retrieved from a study of cytomegalovirus exposure and HLA in healthy donors. Study-wide context: HLA-typed donors contributed some 85 million unique TCRs, which were held in an early data release.

A note on this clone: Its specificity is unknown.

Trimming removed 2 bases from V and 5 bases from J, with 11 bases in between. Germline CDR1 SGHRS, CDR2 YFSETQ. The CDR3 is 13 residues long. Broader study findings: According to an earlier analysis, most TCR beta V segments yielded productive rearrangements about 87% or about 30% of the time. A later analysis found TCR association rates differed by HLA locus, highest for DRB1 and lowest for HLA-C. Sequencing depth roughly uniform across donors was assumed in presence/absence analyses.

13 Jbeta primers and 60 Vbeta primers were used for the PCR. Data came from immunoSEQ multiplex PCR; TCRdb stores just in-frame clones and leaves some out. Here the sample spans around 65,000 clones, around 80% being singletons. Sequencing was carried out using PBMCs. This receptor was taken from a girl between 5 and 17 years old in good health and CMV-seropositive. This rearrangement joins TRBV5-1 to TRBJ2-7, with a weak D call TRBD2 (6 bases). The CDR3 sequence: CASSLTGGDEQYF. CDR3 DNA: TGCGCCAGCAGCTTAACAGGCGGGGACGAGCAGTACTTC.